Listed below are T cell receptor beta chains from one sample, sequenced in a study of blood T cell repertoires in COVID-19. Using immunoSEQ multiplex PCR, the repertoire was profiled, and TCRdb retains in-frame clones only, with some absent. The table has about 200,000 clones, 70% to 90% seen once. What was sequenced was PBMCs or T cells enriched from blood (not recorded which). The receptors originated from a woman aged 40 to 50 with acute COVID-19. The CDR3 runs from the conserved cysteine through the conserved F or W. D genes are given only for firm matches. Rows may omit the clone size; those that give it use once, few, many or a size class.

few,NA,TRBJ2-1,TRBV4-2,TGTGCCAGCAGCCCTCCCCAGGACAATGAGCAGTTCTTC,CASSPPQDNEQFF
NA,TRBD1,TRBJ1-5,TRBV28,TGTGCCAGCCGCAGTTCCGGGACAGGGCGTCAGCCCCAGCATTTT,CASRSSGTGRQPQHF
NA,TRBD1,TRBJ1-3,TRBV14,TGTGCCAGCAGCCAACGACAGGGAGAATCCGCTGGAAACACCATATATTTT,CASSQRQGESAGNTIYF
NA,NA,TRBJ2-2,TRBV3-1/TRBV3-2,TGTGCCAGCAGCCAAAGAACAGGGCGGAGAGACACCGGGGAGCTGTTTTTT,CASSQRTGRRDTGELFF
NA,NA,TRBJ1-5,TRBV6-5,TGTGCCAGCAGTTCGGAGGTGAGCTCCCGCAATCAGCCCCAGCATTTT,CASSSEVSSRNQPQHF
NA,NA,TRBJ2-5,TRBV29-1,TGCAGCGTTCAAGTAACCGGGAGTGGGCCCGGGGGGACCCAGTACTTC,CSVQVTGSGPGGTQYF
NA,TRBD2,TRBJ2-1,TRBV9,TGTGCCAGCAGCGCGCGATCGACTAGCAGCACCTACAATGAGCAGTTCTTC,CASSARSTSSTYNEQFF
NA,TRBD2,TRBJ2-2,TRBV7-6,TGTGCCAGCAGCTCTTTAGCGGGAGTCGGGGAGCTGTTTTTT,CASSSLAGVGELFF
NA,NA,TRBJ2-1,TRBV9,TGTGCCAGCAGCGTAGCGGCCGGGACCTACAATGAGCAGTTCTTC,CASSVAAGTYNEQFF
NA,TRBD2,TRBJ2-1,TRBV19,TGTGCCAGTCGGGGGGATTCTCTAGCGGGAGAAGAAGTTTTTAAGAATGAGCAGTTCTTC,CASRGDSLAGEEVFKNEQFF
NA,TRBD2,TRBJ2-1,TRBV14,TGTGCCAGCAGCCAAGGAATAGCGGGAGGGCCAAAGCAGTTCTTC,CASSQGIAGGPKQFF
NA,TRBD1,TRBJ1-5,TRBV5-4,TGTGCCAGCACCCACAGGACAGGAATAAATCAGCCCCAGCATTTT,CASTHRTGINQPQHF
few,TRBD1,TRBJ1-3,TRBV6-5,TGTGCCGGACGGACAGGGAGCGGAAACACCATATATTTT,CAGRTGSGNTIYF
NA,NA,TRBJ1-4,TRBV27,TGTGCCAGCAGTTTCGCGGGGGGCCCTAATGAAAAACTGTTTTTT,CASSFAGGPNEKLFF
once,TRBD1,TRBJ2-7,TRBV18,TGTGCCAGCTCACCACCCAACAGGGGACCTTCCCACGAGCAGTACTTC,CASSPPNRGPSHEQYF
NA,TRBD2,TRBJ2-7,TRBV4-3,TGCGCCAGCAGCCAAGATAGGGCTTTCGTAGCGGGGTATTCGGAGCAGTACTTC,CASSQDRAFVAGYSEQYF
NA,NA,TRBJ2-5,TRBV6-5,TGTGCCAGCAGTTACGGACAGTCTGGGGGAAAGACCCAGTACTTC,CASSYGQSGGKTQYF
NA,TRBD1,TRBJ1-2,TRBV7-9,TGTGCCAGCAGCTTGGGACAGGGTCTGCGTCTGAAGTACTATGGCTACACCTTC,CASSLGQGLRLKYYGYTF
NA,TRBD1,TRBJ1-2,TRBV28,TGTGCCAGCAGCCCCGCGGGACAGAACTATGGCTACACCTTC,CASSPAGQNYGYTF
few,TRBD2,TRBJ2-1,TRBV6-6,TGTGCCAGCAGTCCGGACTTACCTGGACTAGCGGGATCGAATGAGCAGTTCTTC,CASSPDLPGLAGSNEQFF
NA,TRBD1,TRBJ1-1,TRBV4-1,TGCGCCAGCAGCCAAGAGGGACAGGGGATTCCTGAAGCTTTCTTT,CASSQEGQGIPEAFF
NA,NA,TRBJ2-7,TRBV27,TGTGACGGGCCGGGAAACCTCTACTACGAGCAGTACTTC,CDGPGNLYYEQYF
NA,TRBD1,TRBJ1-1,TRBV7-7,TGTGCCAGCAGCTTAGGACAGGGGGCGCAGGCTTTCTTT,CASSLGQGAQAFF
NA,TRBD2,TRBJ2-7,TRBV15,TGTGCCACCAGCAGAGATCGAGGACTAGGCGCCTACGAGCAGTACTTC,CATSRDRGLGAYEQYF
NA,TRBD1,TRBJ2-1,TRBV11-2,TGTGCCAGCTCCTCCTCCGGGACAGGGGGCTGGAATGAGCAGTTCTTC,CASSSSGTGGWNEQFF
NA,TRBD1,TRBJ2-5,TRBV29-1,TGCAGCGTTGAATCCCAGGGGGCGAAGACCCAGTACTTC,CSVESQGAKTQYF
NA,TRBD1,TRBJ2-1,TRBV19,TGTGCCAGTACCCCGGGACAGGCCTACAATGAGCAGTTCTTC,CASTPGQAYNEQFF
NA,TRBD2,TRBJ2-3,TRBV19,TGTGCCAGTAGTATAGGGGCGGCGACTAGCAGATACACAGATACGCAGTATTTT,CASSIGAATSRYTDTQYF
NA,NA,TRBJ1-1,TRBV7-3,TGTGCCAGCAGTAAGACAGATCGCACTGAAGCTTTCTTT,CASSKTDRTEAFF
NA,NA,TRBJ1-6,TRBV28,TGTGCCAGCCTCACTGAGGCAGGGACTCTTAATTCACCCCTCCACTTT,CASLTEAGTLNSPLHF
NA,NA,TRBJ2-6,TRBV5-8,TGTGCCAGCAGCTCAGGACTCTCTGGGGCCAACGTCCTGACTTTC,CASSSGLSGANVLTF
NA,NA,TRBJ1-5,TRBV5-1,TGCGCCAGCAGCTCCCAGGGTCCGTGGCCCCAGCATTTT,CASSSQGPWPQHF
NA,TRBD2,TRBJ2-7,TRBV4-1,TGCGCCAGCAGCCAAGATCTGTGGACTAGCGGTAGCTCCTACGAGCAGTACTTC,CASSQDLWTSGSSYEQYF
NA,TRBD1,TRBJ1-3,TRBV28,TGTGCCAGCAGCGACGGACAGGGTTTGGAAGGAAACACCATATATTTT,CASSDGQGLEGNTIYF
NA,TRBD2,TRBJ2-1,TRBV4-1,TGCGCCAGCAGCCGATCGACTAGCGGGAGGGTCGGGAATGAGCAGTTCTTC,CASSRSTSGRVGNEQFF
NA,TRBD1,TRBJ2-7,TRBV24-1,TGTGCCACCAGTGACTCACGGACAGGGTCCTACGAGCAGTACTTC,CATSDSRTGSYEQYF
NA,NA,TRBJ2-1,TRBV4-1,TGCGCCAGCAGCCAAGTAGACATACTTAACTACAATGAGCAGTTCTTC,CASSQVDILNYNEQFF
NA,TRBD2,TRBJ2-7,TRBV3-1/TRBV3-2,TGTGCCAGCAGCCCCGCCGCGGGAGTCTCCATCGAGCAGTACTTC,CASSPAAGVSIEQYF
NA,NA,TRBJ2-7,TRBV18,TGTGCCAGCTCAGGCGACACCTCCTACGAGCAGTACTTC,CASSGDTSYEQYF
NA,NA,TRBJ2-1,TRBV6-2/TRBV6-3,TGTGCCAGCAATTACGGGCGTCATGAGCAGTTCTTC,CASNYGRHEQFF
NA,TRBD2,TRBJ2-5,TRBV9,TGTGCCAGCAGCGTAGGGCGGGAGGGCGTGGAGACCCAGTACTTC,CASSVGREGVETQYF
once,TRBD2,TRBJ2-3,TRBV7-9,TGTGCCAGCAGTAGTAGCGGGAGAGAAGATACGCAGTATTTT,CASSSSGREDTQYF
once,TRBD1,TRBJ2-7,TRBV5-6,TGTGCCAGCAGCCCGGGGGACAGGGAGGTCCCCTACGAGCAGTACTTC,CASSPGDREVPYEQYF
NA,TRBD2,TRBJ2-3,TRBV25-1,TGTGCCAGCAGTGGTGTCGGGGGGAGGGCCGACGGGAAGCAGTATTTT,CASSGVGGRADGKQYF
NA,TRBD1,TRBJ2-7,TRBV6-5,TGTGCCAGCACCTCCCCCGGGACAGGGGGTTACGAGCAGTACTTC,CASTSPGTGGYEQYF
NA,TRBD2,TRBJ2-1,TRBV28,TGTGCCAGCAGGCCACGGGACTATTCTAGCAATGAGCAGTTCTTC,CASRPRDYSSNEQFF
NA,TRBD1,TRBJ1-6,TRBV27,TGTGCCAGCAGTTTATTCCCAGGGGGCAATTCACCCCTCCACTTT,CASSLFPGGNSPLHF
few,NA,TRBJ2-1,TRBV7-3,TGTGCCAGCGCCCGTTCCTGGGACTCCAGCAATGAGCAGTTCTTC,CASARSWDSSNEQFF
NA,NA,TRBJ2-7,TRBV4-1,TGCGCCAGCAGCCAAGATCCAAGATCAGGTGAGCAGTACTTC,CASSQDPRSGEQYF
NA,NA,TRBJ2-7,TRBV28,TGTGCCAGCAGCCTTGAGACAAGGGGTTCCTACGAGCAGTACTTC,CASSLETRGSYEQYF
NA,NA,TRBJ2-3,TRBV27,TGTGCCAGCAGCTATGATACGTCGCGTGCCACAGATACGCAGTATTTT,CASSYDTSRATDTQYF
NA,TRBD1,TRBJ2-3,TRBV2,TGTGCCAGCAGTGCCCGAACAGGGGTGGCAGATACGCAGTATTTT,CASSARTGVADTQYF
NA,TRBD2,TRBJ2-1,TRBV5-5,TGTGCCAGCAGCTTGGGGCCGGGACTAGCGGGGCTCAACAATGAGCAGTTCTTC,CASSLGPGLAGLNNEQFF
NA,NA,TRBJ2-1,TRBV4-2,TGTGCCAGCAGCCAATCAGGAGGGAAATCCTACAATGAGCAGTTCTTC,CASSQSGGKSYNEQFF
NA,NA,TRBJ2-1,TRBV11-1,TGTGCCAGCACCTCCACCTCGGGAGACGGTTACAATGAGCAGTTCTTC,CASTSTSGDGYNEQFF
NA,TRBD2,TRBJ2-1,TRBV3-1/TRBV3-2,TGTGCCAGCAGCCAAGGGACCGGGACTAGTGTATACAATGAGCAGTTCTTC,CASSQGTGTSVYNEQFF
few,NA,TRBJ2-2,TRBV4-1,TGCGCCAGCAGCCTACAAAGCGGGGAGCTGTTTTTT,CASSLQSGELFF
NA,TRBD1,TRBJ1-6,TRBV6-5,TGTGCCAGCAGTTCCGGACAGGGCACAAATTCACCCCTCCACTTT,CASSSGQGTNSPLHF
NA,TRBD1,TRBJ1-5,TRBV28,TGTGCCAGCAGGCCGACAGGGAGCAATCAGCCCCAGCATTTT,CASRPTGSNQPQHF
once,TRBD1,TRBJ1-5,TRBV6-5,TGTGCCAGCAGTTACGACACAGGGGGAAGCAATCAGCCCCAGCATTTT,CASSYDTGGSNQPQHF